A single sample gave rise to the 22 T cell receptor beta chains below, sequenced in a study of CD8+CD57+ T cells in acquired aplastic anemia listed by TCRdb under 2018. The instrument was an Illumina HiSeq 2000. TCR beta VDJ combination and CDR3 sequence profiling used genomic DNA as the template. The public reads were quality trimmed at Q25 with fastp and then assembled into clones with MiXCR by TCRdb, keeping productive beta chains. A single entry per CDR3 protein holds the most common genes and DNA from its merged rows. In this sample the table shows around 200,000 distinct CDR3 sequences, about 62% of which occur a single time. Clones ranked in the top ten supply roughly 53% of the sample. Patients chosen for sequencing had shown expansion of CD8+CD57+ cells by flow cytometry. Specimen: sorted CD4+, CD8+, or CD8+CD57+ T cells (not recorded which) from PBMCs. The receptors were sampled from a human donor with aplastic anemia.

Points on this clonotype: A much more abundant neighbour one base away suggests this may be a read error. The rearrangement joins TRBV9 to TRBJ1-1; no clear D gene. Looked up from germline, CDR1 is SGDLS and CDR2 is YYNGEE. V dropped 4 bases and J dropped 2 bases, with 9 bases sitting between them. The CDR3 has 13 amino acids. CDR3 DNA: TGTGCCAGCAGCAGAGTAAGAAACACTGAAGCTTTCTTT. Translating gives CASSRVRNTEAFF.

The chain has TRBV29-1 and TRBJ2-3; D call uncertain. With the DNA end fitting TRBJ2-5 better, the J assignment may be wrong. The germline gives CDR1 SQVTM, CDR2 ANQGSEA. CDR3 size: 13 residues. This CDR3 reads CSVLTLMGETQYF. The CDR3 nucleotides read TGCAGCGTTTTGACACTAATGGGAGAGACCCAGTACTTC.

Points on this clonotype: An end of the junction does not agree with germline; a read error may underlie this. The chain combines TRBV24-1 with TRBJ2-6; D may match TRBD1 or TRBD2 (5 bases each). Germline V lookup: CDR1 KGHDR, CDR2 SFDVKD. The CDR3 extends over 16 amino acids. CDR3 nucleotides: TGTGCCACCAGTGATGGGGGAAGGTCTGGGGCCAACGTCCTGGCTTTC. This translates into CATSDGGRSGANVLAF.

This clonotype was counted between two and nine times. The chain carries TRBV12-3 or TRBV12-4 and TRBJ2-7; 14 bases line up with TRBD2. The CDR3 consists of 14 residues. V was clipped by 5 bases and J by 7 bases; unmatched bases: 4. CDR3 sequence: CASSGLAGGREQYF. The CDR3 DNA is TGTGCCAGCAGTGGACTAGCGGGAGGTAGGGAGCAGTACTTC.

This clonotype was seen just once. The chain has TRBV7-2 and TRBJ1-1; the D gene is possibly TRBD1 (6 bases). Trimming stripped 5 bases from V and 4 bases from J, with 11 bases between. This CDR3 is built from 13 residues. Germline V gene lookup returns CDR1 SGHTA and CDR2 FQGNSA. CDR3 bases: TGTGCCAGCAGCGGCCGAGGGGGCACTGAAGCTTTCTTT. It yields the protein CASSGRGGTEAFF.

About this clonotype itself: One end of the junction is discordant with germline, which a read error may explain. This chain joins TRBV29-1 and TRBJ2-5, with TRBD2 identical over 8 bases. Germline CDR1 and CDR2: SQVTM and ANQGSEA. This CDR3 is built from 13 residues. The CDR3 region is CEEAGVPSETQYF. The DNA for the CDR3 is TGTGAGGAAGCGGGGGTTCCCTCGGAGACCCAGTACTTC. Together with reference TRBV29-1 and TRBJ2-5, the CDR3 gives the full variable domain: SAVISQKPSRDICQRGTSLTIQCQVDSQVTMMFWYRQQPGQSLTLIATANQGSEATYESGFVIDKFPISRPNLTFSTLTVSNMSPEDSSIYLCEEAGVPSETQYFGPGTRLLVL.

This clonotype appeared a few times. The rearrangement joins TRBV6-1 to TRBJ2-7; 13 bases align to TRBD2. V shed 1 base and J 6 bases; nucleotides not matched to a gene: 3. There are 15 residues in the CDR3. Germline V gene data show CDR1 as MNHNS and CDR2 as SASEGT. CDR3 sequence: CASSEGTSGSVEQYF. The CDR3 region has the DNA TGTGCCAGCAGTGAAGGGACTAGCGGGAGTGTCGAGCAGTACTTC.

V gene TRBV5-1 combines with J gene TRBJ1-1, with TRBD1 matching over 8 bases. The germline V gene has CDR1 SGHRS and CDR2 YFSETQ. The V segment lost 4 bases and the J segment 8 bases; nucleotides outside the gene matches: 13. The CDR3 covers 15 residues. CDR3 DNA: TGCGCCAGCAGCCCCCTTCAGGGGGCAAGCGGCGAAGCTTTCTTT. Translating it yields CASSPLQGASGEAFF.

This clonotype was recorded at least ten times. The rearrangement links TRBV7-6 to TRBJ1-6, with no clear D. There are 15 residues in the CDR3. Per the germline V gene, CDR1 is SGHVS and CDR2 is FNYEAQ. V lost 0 bases and J 8 bases, leaving 11 bases between the germline ends. CDR3 DNA: TGTGCCAGCAGCTTAGCAGACCTTGGGGATTCACCCCTCCACTTT. Amino acid sequence: CASSLADLGDSPLHF.

The sample holds one count of this clonotype. The V gene is TRBV7-9, the J gene TRBJ1-1; D gene uncertain. This CDR3 spans 14 amino acids. The V end was cut by 1 base, the J end by 4 bases, with 10 bases between. Germline CDR1 SEHNR, CDR2 FQNEAQ (reference sequence). CDR3 nucleotides: TGTGCCAGCAGCTTAGAACGGGGATCCACTGAAGCTTTCTTT. This codes for CASSLERGSTEAFF.

In the case of this clonotype: The junction differs from germline at one of its ends, possibly a read error. The CDR3 nucleotides are TGTGGCAGCAGTGAAGGGCAGGGATATGAAAAACTGTTTTTT. Amino acid sequence: CGSSEGQGYEKLFF. The chain uses TRBV2 and TRBJ1-4; D is perhaps TRBD1 (5 bases). This CDR3 is 14 amino acids long. The V gene's germline CDR1 is SNHLY and CDR2 FYNNEI.

The rearrangement uses TRBV29-1 and TRBJ1-2, with D uncertain. The CDR3 spans 10 residues. V lost 4 bases, J lost 5 bases, and 5 bases lay in between. The V gene's germline CDR1 is SQVTM and CDR2 ANQGSEA. CDR3 nucleotide sequence: TGCAGCGTTGGGAGATATGGCTACACCTTC. This encodes CSVGRYGYTF.

This rearrangement joins TRBV7-8 to TRBJ2-1; 9 bases map to TRBD2. The CDR3 runs 16 residues. Germline CDR1 and CDR2: SGHVS and FQNEAQ. V dropped 5 bases and J dropped 7; count of bases not matched to a gene: 12. CDR3 residues: CASSQSGGTSSNEQFF. As DNA, the CDR3 is TGTGCCAGCAGCCAGTCTGGGGGGACTAGCTCTAATGAGCAGTTCTTC.

The chain is built from TRBV7-9 and TRBJ1-6, with 12 nucleotides matching TRBD1. The CDR3 is 17 amino acids. The trim removed 1 base at V and 10 bases at J, leaving 8 bases unmatched. Germline CDR1 SEHNR, CDR2 FQNEAQ (reference sequence). CDR3 sequence: CASSLGQGQGAESPLHF. Here the CDR3 DNA reads TGTGCCAGCAGCTTAGGACAGGGACAGGGGGCTGAATCACCCCTCCACTTT.

J is TRBJ2-7 and V is TRBV5-5; TRBD1 aligns across 8 bases. Germline trimming cut 4 bases from V and 4 bases from J; bases unmatched to any gene: 4. The germline V gene has CDR1 SGHKS and CDR2 YYEKEE (reference sequence). The CDR3 contains 13 residues. The CDR3 bases are TGTGCCAGCAGCGGACAGGGTGTTTACGAGCAGTACTTC. Translated, it gives CASSGQGVYEQYF.

The chain has TRBV20-1 and TRBJ2-5, with 7 positions matching TRBD2. With 2 bases clipped from V and 2 bases from J, the junction kept 5 bases outside the gene matches. This CDR3 has 14 residues. The germline gives CDR1 DFQATT, CDR2 SNEGSKA (reference sequence). The CDR3 loop reads CSARTHGGQETQYF. The CDR3 region has the DNA TGCAGTGCTAGAACCCACGGGGGGCAAGAGACCCAGTACTTC.

On this clonotype: The junction does not match germline at one end; this may be a read error. This sequence joins TRBV7-9 and TRBJ1-3, with D possibly TRBD1 on 6 matching bases. Germline lookup yields CDR1 SEHNR and CDR2 FQNEAQ (reference sequence). CDR3 length: 15 amino acids. CDR3 protein: CASSFPNRAGNTTYF. In DNA, the CDR3 is TGTGCCAGCAGCTTCCCTAACAGGGCTGGAAACACCACATATTTT.

Concerning this clonotype: At one end the junction does not follow the germline gene, possibly because of a read error. This sequence joins TRBV7-3 and TRBJ2-7; D call uncertain. The CDR3 is 12 amino acids. In germline, CDR1 is SGHTA, CDR2 FQGTGA. The CDR3 here is CAGSFAWNEQYF. CDR3 DNA: TGTGCCGGCAGCTTCGCTTGGAACGAGCAGTACTTC.

The table lists this clonotype with a few counts. The CDR3 loop is CSVEGAAYEQYF. The DNA for the CDR3 is TGCAGCGTTGAGGGGGCAGCCTACGAGCAGTACTTC. The chain recombines TRBV29-1 with TRBJ2-7; TRBD1 is a possible D gene (6 bases). V lost 3 bases to trimming and J lost 2 bases, with 8 bases between them. CDR1 SQVTM and CDR2 ANQGSEA come from the germline V gene. The CDR3 is made up of 12 amino acids.

CDR3 protein: CASSLGRGGEQYF. The CDR3 nucleotides read TGTGCCAGCAGCTTAGGACGAGGAGGCGAGCAGTACTTC. This sequence joins TRBV7-8 and TRBJ2-7, with a tentative D call TRBD2 (5 bases). This CDR3 has 13 residues. V was cut by 1 base and J by 6 bases, with 10 bases left in between. Germline values: CDR1 SGHVS, CDR2 FQNEAQ.

The count of this clonotype is one. This chain uses TRBV29-1 with TRBJ2-3, with D perhaps TRBD1 (6 bases). Per the germline V gene, CDR1 is SQVTM and CDR2 is ANQGSEA. The CDR3 contains 13 residues. V dropped 4 bases and J dropped 4 bases, with 12 bases sitting between them. In DNA form, the CDR3 reads TGCAGCGTTGGAGGGGGTGGGCCAGATACGCAGTATTTT. Translated, it gives CSVGGGGPDTQYF.

V and J are TRBV24-1 and TRBJ2-5, with a possible D match to TRBD2 (6 bases). Trimming left V 4 bases short and J 4 bases short, with 21 bases between. Germline CDR1 KGHDR, CDR2 SFDVKD. The CDR3 runs 17 residues. The DNA for the CDR3 is TGTGCCACCAGTGACCCGACTAGTGGGAGAGGGGCAGAGACCCAGTACTTC. As protein: CATSDPTSGRGAETQYF.